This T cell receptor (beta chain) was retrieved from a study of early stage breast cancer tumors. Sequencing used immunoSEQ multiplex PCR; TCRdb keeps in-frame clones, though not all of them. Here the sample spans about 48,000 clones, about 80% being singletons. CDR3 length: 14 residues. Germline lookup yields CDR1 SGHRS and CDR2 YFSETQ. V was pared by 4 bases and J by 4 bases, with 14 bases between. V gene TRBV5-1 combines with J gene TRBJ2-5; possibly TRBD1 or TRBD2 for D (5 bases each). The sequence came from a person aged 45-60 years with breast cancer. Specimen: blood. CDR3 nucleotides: TGCGCCAGCAGCACCGTTCCGGGACCAGAGACCCAGTACTTC. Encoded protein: CASSTVPGPETQYF. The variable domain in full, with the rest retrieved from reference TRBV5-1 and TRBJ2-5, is KAGVTQTPRYLIKTRGQQVTLSCSPISGHRSVSWYQQTPGQGLQFLFEYFSETQRNKGNFPGRFSGRQFSNSRSEMNVSTLELGDSALYLCASSTVPGPETQYFGPGTRLLVL.